The entry below gives a single T cell receptor beta chain sequence along with its context. Germline V gives CDR1 SQVTM, CDR2 ANQGSEA. Trimming cost V 6 bases and J 8 bases; bases outside gene matches: 10. This CDR3 is 14 amino acids long. This entry belongs to a study of Graves' ophthalmopathy and Graves' hyperthyroidism. About the study: Ophthalmopathy absent within 18 months of follow-up marked hyperthyroidism as stable.

Other autoimmune diseases, uncontrolled infections, pregnancy or lactation ruled patients out of participation. Amplifying from RNA transcripts, the study obtained TCR beta CDR3 regions. Second-round multiplex PCR came after first-round RT-PCR with HTBI primers. TCRdb independently ran MiXCR on the multiplex PCR reads; one entry per CDR3 protein. In the table there are about 500,000 distinct CDR3 sequences, under 45% of which are singletons. The material sequenced was peripheral blood or thyroid tissue (not recorded which). This clonotype was sampled from an adult man with Graves' hyperthyroidism. V is TRBV29-1 and J is TRBJ2-2; TRBD2 aligns across 9 bases. The CDR3 loop reads CSVELAGVSGELFF. The CDR3, as DNA: TGCAGCGTGGAATTAGCGGGAGTATCAGGGGAGCTGTTTTTT.